This entry describes one T cell receptor (beta chain). This sample stems from a study of blood T cell repertoires in COVID-19. Clones were sequenced by immunoSEQ multiplex PCR, and TCRdb holds only the in-frame ones, with some missing. The repertoire holds 55,000 to 70,000 clones, just over 85% seen once, with 40% to 55% in the top ten. V was cut by 4 bases and J by 0 bases, with 13 bases left in between. This CDR3 is 16 amino acids long. CDR1 MNHEY and CDR2 SMNVEV come from the germline V gene (reference sequence). Sequences were obtained from peripheral blood. The TCR was taken from a woman aged 60-75 years with COVID-19, enrolled during active disease. This sequence joins TRBV27 and TRBJ1-5; D is perhaps TRBD1 (5 bases). This CDR3 reads CASSSVGGLSNQPQHF. CDR3 sequence (DNA): TGTGCCAGCAGTTCGGTGGGGGGTCTTAGCAATCAGCCCCAGCATTTT.